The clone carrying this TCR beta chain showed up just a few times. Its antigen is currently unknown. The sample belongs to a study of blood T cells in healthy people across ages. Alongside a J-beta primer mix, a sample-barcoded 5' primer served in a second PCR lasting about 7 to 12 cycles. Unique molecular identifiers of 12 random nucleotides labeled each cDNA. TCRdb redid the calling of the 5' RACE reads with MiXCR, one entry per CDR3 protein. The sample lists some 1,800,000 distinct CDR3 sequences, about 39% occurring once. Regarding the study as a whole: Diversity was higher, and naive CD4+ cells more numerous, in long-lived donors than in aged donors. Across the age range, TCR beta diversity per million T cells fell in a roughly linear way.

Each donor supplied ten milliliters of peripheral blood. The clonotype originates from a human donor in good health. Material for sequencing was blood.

The CDR3, as DNA: TGCGCCAGCAGCCTTCACAGGGGGGAAGGCTACACCTTC. Translation gives CASSLHRGEGYTF. The chain employs TRBV5-1 and TRBJ1-2; 8 bases fit TRBD1. This CDR3 contains 13 residues. Losses at the gene ends were 4 bases for V and 8 bases for J; bases not matched to a gene: 7. The germline CDR1 and CDR2 sequences are SGHRS and YFSETQ.